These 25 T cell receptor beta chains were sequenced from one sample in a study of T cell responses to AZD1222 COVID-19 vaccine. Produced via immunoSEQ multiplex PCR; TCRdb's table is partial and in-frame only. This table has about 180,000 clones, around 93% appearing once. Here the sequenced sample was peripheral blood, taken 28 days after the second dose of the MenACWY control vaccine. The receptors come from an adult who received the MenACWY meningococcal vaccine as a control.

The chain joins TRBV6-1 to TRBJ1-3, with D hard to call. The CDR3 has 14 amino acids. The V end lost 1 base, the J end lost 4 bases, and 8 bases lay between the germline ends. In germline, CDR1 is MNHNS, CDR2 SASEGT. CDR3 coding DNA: TGTGCCAGCAGTGAAGAAGCGTGGGGAAACACCATATATTTT. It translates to CASSEEAWGNTIYF.

CDR3 sequence (DNA): TGTGCCAGTATGGGGGGCGAAGCTTTCTTT. Its protein is CASMGGEAFF. The chain recombines TRBV19 with TRBJ1-1, with D perhaps TRBD1 (6 bases). V was trimmed by 7 bases and J by 8 bases, leaving 8 bases between them. The CDR3 loop spans 10 amino acids. CDR1 is LNHDA, CDR2 SQIVND, per germline (reference sequence).

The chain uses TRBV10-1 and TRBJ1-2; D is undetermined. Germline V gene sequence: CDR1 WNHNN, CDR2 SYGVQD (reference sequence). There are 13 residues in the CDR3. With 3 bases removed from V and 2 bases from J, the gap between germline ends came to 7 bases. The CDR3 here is CASSDHINYGYTF. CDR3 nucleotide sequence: TGCGCCAGCAGTGACCACATCAACTATGGCTACACCTTC.

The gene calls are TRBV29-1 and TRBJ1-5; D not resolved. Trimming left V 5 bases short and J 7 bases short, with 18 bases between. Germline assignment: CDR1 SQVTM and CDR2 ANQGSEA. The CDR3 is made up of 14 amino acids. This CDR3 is CSVKVTDLGQPQHF. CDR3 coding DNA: TGCAGCGTTAAGGTGACGGATCTTGGACAGCCCCAGCATTTT. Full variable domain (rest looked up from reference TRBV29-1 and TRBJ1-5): SAVISQKPSRDICQRGTSLTIQCQVDSQVTMMFWYRQQPGQSLTLIATANQGSEATYESGFVIDKFPISRPNLTFSTLTVSNMSPEDSSIYLCSVKVTDLGQPQHFGDGTRLSIL.

The CDR3 coding sequence is TGTGCCAGCGAGTCTCCCCTTGACTATGGCTACACCTTC. Protein: CASESPLDYGYTF. V gene TRBV18 combines with J gene TRBJ1-2, with D uncertain. V dropped 8 bases and J dropped 3 bases, with 13 bases sitting between them. This CDR3 is built from 13 residues. Germline V gives CDR1 KGHSH, CDR2 LQKENI.

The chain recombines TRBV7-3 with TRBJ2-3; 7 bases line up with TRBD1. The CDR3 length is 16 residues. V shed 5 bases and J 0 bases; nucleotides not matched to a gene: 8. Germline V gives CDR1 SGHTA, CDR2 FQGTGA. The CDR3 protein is CASSPHRGASTDTQYF. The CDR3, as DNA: TGTGCCAGCAGCCCGCACAGGGGCGCCAGCACAGATACGCAGTATTTT.

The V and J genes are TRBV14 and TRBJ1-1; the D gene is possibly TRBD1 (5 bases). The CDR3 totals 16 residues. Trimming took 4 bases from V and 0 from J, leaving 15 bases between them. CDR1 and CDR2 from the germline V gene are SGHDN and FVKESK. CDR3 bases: TGTGCCAGCAGCCGACGGGGCTTTTTTATGAACACTGAAGCTTTCTTT. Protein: CASSRRGFFMNTEAFF.

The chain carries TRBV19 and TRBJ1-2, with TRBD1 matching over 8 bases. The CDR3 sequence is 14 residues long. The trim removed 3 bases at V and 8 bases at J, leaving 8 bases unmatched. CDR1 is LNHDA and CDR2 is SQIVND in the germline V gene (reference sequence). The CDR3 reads CASSISGGAGGYTF. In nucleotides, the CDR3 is TGTGCCAGTAGTATCTCAGGGGGCGCAGGCGGCTACACCTTC.

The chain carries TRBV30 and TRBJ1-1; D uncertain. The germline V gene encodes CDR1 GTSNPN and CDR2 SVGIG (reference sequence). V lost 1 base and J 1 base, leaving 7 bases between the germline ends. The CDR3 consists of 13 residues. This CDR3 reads CAWSADRNTEAFF. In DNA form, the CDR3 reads TGTGCCTGGAGTGCCGACCGGAACACTGAAGCTTTCTTT.

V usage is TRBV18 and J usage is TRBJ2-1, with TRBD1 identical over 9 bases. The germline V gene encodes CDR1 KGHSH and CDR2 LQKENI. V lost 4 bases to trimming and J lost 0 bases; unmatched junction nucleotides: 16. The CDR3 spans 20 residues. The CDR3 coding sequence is TGTGCCAGCTCACGAGAACAGGGGGCCTCCCTTTTAAGCTCCTACAATGAGCAGTTCTTC. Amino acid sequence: CASSREQGASLLSSYNEQFF.

CDR3 bases: TGTGCCAGCAGTTCTGGGGGGACGATCTATGGCTACACCTTC. Protein product: CASSSGGTIYGYTF. The V and J genes are TRBV28 and TRBJ1-2, with a tentative D call TRBD1 (5 bases). The germline CDR1 and CDR2 sequences are MDHEN and SYDVKM. Trimming removed 4 bases from V and 4 bases from J, with 13 bases in between. CDR3 length: 14 amino acids.

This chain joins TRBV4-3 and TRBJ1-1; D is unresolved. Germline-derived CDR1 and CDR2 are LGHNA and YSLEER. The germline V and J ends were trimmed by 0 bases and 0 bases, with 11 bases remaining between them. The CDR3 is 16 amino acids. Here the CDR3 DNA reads TGCGCCAGCAGCCAAGAGGCAGCAAACATGAACACTGAAGCTTTCTTT. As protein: CASSQEAANMNTEAFF.

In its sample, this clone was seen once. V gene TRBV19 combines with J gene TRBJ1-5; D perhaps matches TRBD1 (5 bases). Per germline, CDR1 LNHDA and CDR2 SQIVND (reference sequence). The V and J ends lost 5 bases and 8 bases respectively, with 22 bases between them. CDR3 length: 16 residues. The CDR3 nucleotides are TGTGCCAGTAGTCACACGGGTGCGGACATGGCGGAGCCCCAGCATTTT. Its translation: CASSHTGADMAEPQHF. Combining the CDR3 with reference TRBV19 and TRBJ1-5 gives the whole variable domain DGGITQSPKYLFRKEGQNVTLSCEQNLNHDAMYWYRQDPGQGLRLIYYSQIVNDFQKGDIAEGYSVSREKKESFPLTVTSAQKNPTAFYLCASSHTGADMAEPQHFGDGTRLSIL.

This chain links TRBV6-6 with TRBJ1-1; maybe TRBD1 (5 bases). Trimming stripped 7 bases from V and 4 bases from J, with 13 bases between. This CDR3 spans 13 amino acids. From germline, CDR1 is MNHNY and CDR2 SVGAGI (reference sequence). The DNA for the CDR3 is TGTGCCAGCATCACAGGAGGGAGCACTGAAGCTTTCTTT. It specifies CASITGGSTEAFF.

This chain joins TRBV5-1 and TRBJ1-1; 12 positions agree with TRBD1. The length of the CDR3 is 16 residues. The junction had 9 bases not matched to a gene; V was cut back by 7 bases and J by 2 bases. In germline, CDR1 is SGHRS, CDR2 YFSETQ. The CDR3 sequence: CASSRDRGRVNTEAFF. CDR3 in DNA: TGCGCCAGCTCCAGGGACAGGGGGCGCGTTAACACTGAAGCTTTCTTT.

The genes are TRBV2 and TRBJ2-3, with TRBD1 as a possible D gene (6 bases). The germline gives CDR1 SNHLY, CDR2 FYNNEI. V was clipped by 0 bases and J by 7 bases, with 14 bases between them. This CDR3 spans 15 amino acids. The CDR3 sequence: CASSEAGAPPNTQYF. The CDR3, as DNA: TGTGCCAGCAGTGAAGCGGGGGCCCCTCCGAATACGCAGTATTTT.

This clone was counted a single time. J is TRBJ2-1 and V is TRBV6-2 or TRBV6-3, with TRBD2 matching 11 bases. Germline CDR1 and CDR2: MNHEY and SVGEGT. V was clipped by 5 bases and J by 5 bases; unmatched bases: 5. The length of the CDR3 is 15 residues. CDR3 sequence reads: CASSHSGGAHNEQFF. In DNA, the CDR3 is TGTGCCAGCAGTCATAGCGGGGGGGCACACAATGAGCAGTTCTTC.

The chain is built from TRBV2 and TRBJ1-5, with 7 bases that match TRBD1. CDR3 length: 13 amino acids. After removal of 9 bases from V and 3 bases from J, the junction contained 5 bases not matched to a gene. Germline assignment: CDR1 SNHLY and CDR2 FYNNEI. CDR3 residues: CASNDRVNQPQHF. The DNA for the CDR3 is TGTGCCAGTAATGACAGGGTCAATCAGCCCCAGCATTTT. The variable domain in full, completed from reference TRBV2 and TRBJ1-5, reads EPEVTQTPSHQVTQMGQEVILRCVPISNHLYFYWYRQILGQKVEFLVSFYNNEISEKSEIFDDQFSVERPDGSNFTLKIRSTKLEDSAMYFCASNDRVNQPQHFGDGTRLSIL.

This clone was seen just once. DNA of the CDR3: TGCGCCAGCAGCATATTGCCCGGGGGGAACACTGAAGCTTTCTTT. Translation gives CASSILPGGNTEAFF. The chain joins TRBV5-1 to TRBJ1-1, with D maybe TRBD1 (5 bases). V lost 4 bases, J lost 1 base, and 14 bases lay in between. This CDR3 contains 15 residues. CDR1 and CDR2 from the germline V gene are SGHRS and YFSETQ.

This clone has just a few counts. The CDR3 loop reads CASSRDPGDYGYTF. The CDR3 region has the DNA TGTGCCAGTTCCCGGGATCCGGGGGACTATGGCTACACCTTC. The chain recombines TRBV30 with TRBJ1-2; weak D call: TRBD1 (5 bases). The V gene's germline CDR1 is GTSNPN and CDR2 SVGIG (reference sequence). The V end lost 8 bases, the J end lost 3 bases, and 19 bases lay between the germline ends. The CDR3 is made up of 14 amino acids.

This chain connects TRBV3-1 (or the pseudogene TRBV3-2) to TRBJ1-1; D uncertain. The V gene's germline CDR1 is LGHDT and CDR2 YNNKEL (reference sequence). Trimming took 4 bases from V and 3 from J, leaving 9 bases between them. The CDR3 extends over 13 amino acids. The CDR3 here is CASSLRRDTEAFF. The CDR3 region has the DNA TGTGCCAGCAGCCTCCGGAGGGACACTGAAGCTTTCTTT.

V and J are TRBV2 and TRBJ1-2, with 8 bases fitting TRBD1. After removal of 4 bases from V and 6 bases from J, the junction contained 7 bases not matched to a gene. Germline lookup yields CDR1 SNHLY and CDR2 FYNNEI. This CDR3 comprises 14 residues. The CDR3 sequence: CASSGTDRADGYTF. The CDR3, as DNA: TGTGCCAGCAGTGGGACGGACAGGGCTGATGGCTACACCTTC.

The CDR3, as DNA: TGTGCCAGCAGCCCGGGACTAGGGACCGGGGAGCTGTTTTTT. It specifies CASSPGLGTGELFF. V gene TRBV4-2 combines with J gene TRBJ2-2; TRBD2 agrees at 8 bases. This CDR3 has 14 amino acids. Germline values: CDR1 LGHNA, CDR2 YNFKEQ. J was trimmed by 5 bases and V by 4 bases; bases with no gene match: 3.

CDR3 coding DNA: TGTGCCAGCAGTCAGGGTACTGAAGCTTTCTTT. Translated: CASSQGTEAFF. The chain couples TRBV6-5 to TRBJ1-1; possible D gene TRBD1, 5 bases. Germline loops: CDR1 MNHEY, CDR2 SVGAGI. This CDR3 has 11 amino acids. Deletions cut 5 bases from V and 5 bases from J, with 6 bases between.

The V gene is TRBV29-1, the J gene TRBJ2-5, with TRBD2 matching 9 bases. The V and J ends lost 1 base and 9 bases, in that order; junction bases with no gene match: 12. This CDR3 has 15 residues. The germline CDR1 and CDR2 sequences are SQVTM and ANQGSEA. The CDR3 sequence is CSVEGTSAGPAAQYF. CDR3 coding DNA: TGCAGCGTTGAAGGGACTAGCGCTGGCCCCGCGGCCCAGTACTTC.